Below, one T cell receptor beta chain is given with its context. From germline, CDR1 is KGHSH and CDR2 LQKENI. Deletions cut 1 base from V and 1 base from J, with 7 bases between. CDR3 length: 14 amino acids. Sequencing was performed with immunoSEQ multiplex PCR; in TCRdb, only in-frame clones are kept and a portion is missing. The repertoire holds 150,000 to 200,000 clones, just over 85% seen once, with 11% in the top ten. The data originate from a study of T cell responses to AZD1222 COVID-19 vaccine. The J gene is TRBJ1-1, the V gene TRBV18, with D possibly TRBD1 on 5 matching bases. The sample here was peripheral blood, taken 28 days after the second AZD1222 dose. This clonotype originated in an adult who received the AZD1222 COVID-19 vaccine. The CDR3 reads CASSPQGQNTEAFF. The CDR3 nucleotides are TGTGCCAGCTCACCACAGGGGCAGAACACTGAAGCTTTCTTT.